Listed here are 9 T cell receptor beta chains from one sample, sequenced in a study of HIV-infected patients and healthy controls. Antiretroviral therapy had run roughly three months, about 14 weeks, before follow-up blood collection. All unsorted peripheral T cells were captured because whole blood was used without fractionation. cDNA was made from roughly 470 ng RNA using alpha and beta constant primers. Alpha and beta chain libraries were made separately by chain-specific third strand synthesis with multiplexing indices. TCRdb re-called the 5' RACE reads with MiXCR, one entry per CDR3 protein. In the table there are roughly 9,800 distinct CDR3 sequences, less than 7% of which are singletons. The material sequenced was blood, taken during antiretroviral therapy. Receptors were obtained from an adult with HIV infection. The donor label of this sample is uncertain.

This clonotype was counted ten times or more. The gene calls are TRBV6-2 or TRBV6-3 and TRBJ1-5; maybe TRBD1 (6 bases). Germline CDR1 and CDR2: MNHEY and SVGEGT. V shed 2 bases and J shed 0 bases, with 17 bases lying between them. The CDR3 runs 18 residues. The CDR3 region has the DNA TGTGCCAGCAGTTACAAGGGGGGCTTAACTCATAGCAATCAGCCCCAGCATTTT. Protein: CASSYKGGLTHSNQPQHF.

This clonotype has a count of ten or more. The V and J genes are TRBV6-5 and TRBJ2-5, with 9 nucleotides matching TRBD2. The germline V gene has CDR1 MNHEY and CDR2 SVGAGI. This CDR3 spans 16 amino acids. The V segment lost 3 bases and the J segment 2 bases; nucleotides outside the gene matches: 7. CDR3 in amino acids: CASSYPGGGGQETQYF. CDR3 bases: TGTGCCAGCAGTTATCCCGGCGGGGGGGGTCAAGAGACCCAGTACTTC.

This chain joins TRBV5-1 and TRBJ2-7, with TRBD2 as a possible D gene (5 bases). The CDR3 consists of 14 residues. In germline, CDR1 is SGHRS, CDR2 YFSETQ. V was pared by 9 bases and J by 2 bases, with 18 bases between. CDR3 DNA sequence: TGCGCCACCTCGATCCAGGCGGGCCCCTACGAGCAGTACTTC. Translation: CATSIQAGPYEQYF.

J is TRBJ1-2 and V is TRBV7-2; D unclear. The CDR3 runs to 14 residues. Germline loops: CDR1 SGHTA, CDR2 FQGNSA. Trimming removed 5 bases at V and 4 bases at J, with 14 bases between. DNA of the CDR3: TGTGCCAGCAGCCGGACTCCGCAAGGCTATGGCTACACCTTC. It specifies CASSRTPQGYGYTF.

In its sample, this clonotype is medium-sized. CDR3 region: CSARDEAGNSNQPQHF. The CDR3 nucleotides are TGCAGTGCTAGAGATGAGGCAGGCAATAGCAATCAGCCCCAGCATTTT. The gene calls are TRBV20-1 and TRBJ1-5; D is ambiguous. This CDR3 is 16 amino acids long. In germline, CDR1 is DFQATT, CDR2 SNEGSKA (reference sequence). Trimming took 0 bases from V and 0 from J, leaving 12 bases between them.

Many counts were recorded for this clonotype. The rearrangement uses TRBV7-8 and TRBJ1-4; TRBD1 is a possible D gene (5 bases). V lost 2 bases, J lost 12 bases, and 10 bases lay in between. This CDR3 is 12 amino acids long. CDR1 SGHVS and CDR2 FQNEAQ come from the germline V gene. CDR3 sequence (DNA): TGTGCCAGCAGCTTAAGGAGGGGTGAACTGTTTTTT. Its protein product is CASSLRRGELFF.

This clonotype is classed as medium-sized. The chain recombines TRBV9 with TRBJ2-5, with TRBD1 as a possible D gene (5 bases). Germline CDR1 is SGDLS and CDR2 is YYNGEE. V was shortened by 4 bases and J by 1 base, with 8 bases between the two germline ends. The CDR3 sequence is 13 residues long. CDR3 amino acids: CASSRGLQETQYF. The CDR3 DNA is TGTGCCAGCAGCAGGGGCCTCCAAGAGACCCAGTACTTC.

In its sample, this clonotype was seen many times. This chain uses TRBV20-1 with TRBJ2-7; 8 bases match TRBD1. The germline V gene encodes CDR1 DFQATT and CDR2 SNEGSKA (reference sequence). V dropped 3 bases and J dropped 5; count of bases not matched to a gene: 6. This CDR3 contains 13 residues. Written as DNA, the CDR3 is TGCAGTGCTAGCGGGGCAGGGGGCGACGAGCAGTACTTC. Residues: CSASGAGGDEQYF.

Ten or more counts support this clonotype. The rearrangement joins TRBV2 to TRBJ1-2, with 7 bases aligning to TRBD1. The CDR3 has 13 residues. The V segment lost 8 bases and the J segment 6 bases; nucleotides outside the gene matches: 9. Germline V gives CDR1 SNHLY, CDR2 FYNNEI. The CDR3 loop is CASCVRDSDGYTF. The CDR3 nucleotides read TGTGCCAGCTGCGTGAGGGACAGTGATGGCTACACCTTC.